This T cell receptor beta chain was identified in a study of blood T cell repertoires in COVID-19. Across the whole study: The origin of the acute and convalescent COVID-19 samples was the United States, Italy and Spain.

CDR3 size: 13 residues. Germline V CDR1 and CDR2: SGHDN, FVKESK. Germline trimming cut 7 bases from V and 6 bases from J; bases unmatched to any gene: 5. In the study's own analysis: Reference gene primers were amplified, and this amplification served to estimate nucleated cell counts. The assay was immunoSEQ multiplex PCR, and TCRdb's table has in-frame clones only and misses some. D and trimming come from the DNA, and the V and J calls and clone size come from that table. The table shows more than 60,000 clones, with around 90% occurring only once. This sequence was found in a man between 45 and 60 years old with acute or convalescent COVID-19. J is TRBJ2-2 and V is TRBV14; 7 bases align to TRBD2. Input material: peripheral blood. In DNA, the CDR3 is TGTGCCAGCAACGAGGCGGGAGCCGGGGAGCTGTTTTTT. This gives the protein CASNEAGAGELFF.